The sequence of this TCR beta chain was determined in a study of T cell responses to AZD1222 COVID-19 vaccine. Whole-study context: Second doses that came at about 4 or about 12 weeks were put together.

Comments on this clone: Its specificity is unknown.

This table comes from immunoSEQ multiplex PCR, and its TCRdb copy is limited to in-frame clones, with some not included. The repertoire includes approximately 150,000 clones, 80% to 95% of them detected once, and over 1.5% sits in the top ten. Whole-study findings and limits: The donor cohort was predominantly white British with a female majority, and clonal diversity may have been underestimated. Repertoire sampling was restricted to post-peak T cell response timepoints. As reported, nearly half of all spike-specific TCRs target variant regions that are unmutated.

The V end lost 0 bases, the J end lost 0 bases, and 6 bases lay between the germline ends. CDR3 size: 14 residues. Germline loops: CDR1 SGHDT, CDR2 YYEEEE. V usage is TRBV5-6 and J usage is TRBJ1-2; D not certain. This TCR was sampled from an adult in good health. This material consisted of peripheral blood, taken on day 0 of AZD1222 vaccination. As DNA, the CDR3 is TGTGCCAGCAGCTTGGCGGCAGCTAACTATGGCTACACCTTC. Protein product: CASSLAAANYGYTF. Full variable domain (rest looked up from reference TRBV5-6 and TRBJ1-2): DAGVTQSPTHLIKTRGQQVTLRCSPKSGHDTVSWYQQALGQGPQFIFQYYEEEERQRGNFPDRFSGHQFPNYSSELNVNALLLGDSALYLCASSLAAANYGYTFGSGTRLTVV.